The 31 T cell receptor beta chains below come from one sample, sequenced in a study of blood T cell repertoires in COVID-19. TCRdb's table, derived via immunoSEQ multiplex PCR, lists solely in-frame clones and lacks some. The repertoire has 100,000 to 150,000 clones, around 89% of them found once; the top ten carry about 9.4%. The sequencing sample was made of peripheral blood. These receptors were collected from a man aged 45 to 65 with acute or convalescent COVID-19.

V is TRBV9 and J is TRBJ2-1; D is undetermined. Trimming took 0 bases from V and 2 from J, leaving 9 bases between them. The CDR3 length is 15 residues. Germline CDR1 reads SGDLS; CDR2 reads YYNGEE. CDR3 bases: TGTGCCAGCAGCGTAGGTCGTTCAGCCTACAATGAGCAGTTCTTC. This gives the protein CASSVGRSAYNEQFF.

The chain couples TRBV3-1 (or the pseudogene TRBV3-2) to TRBJ1-5; D is unclear. The V and J ends lost 0 bases and 4 bases respectively, with 7 bases between them. Germline V gives CDR1 LGHDT, CDR2 YNNKEL (reference sequence). CDR3 length: 14 amino acids. The CDR3 DNA reads as TGTGCCAGCAGCCAAGACTTCAGTAATCAGCCCCAGCATTTT. Translated, it gives CASSQDFSNQPQHF.

Written as DNA, the CDR3 is TGCAGCGTTGGGAGCGGGGGCACAGATACGCAGTATTTT. Its translation is CSVGSGGTDTQYF. V is TRBV29-1 and J is TRBJ2-3, with 7 nucleotides matching TRBD2. The CDR3 loop spans 13 amino acids. The V and J ends lost 4 bases and 1 base, in that order; junction bases with no gene match: 2. The germline V gene encodes CDR1 SQVTM and CDR2 ANQGSEA.

The J gene is TRBJ1-1, the V gene TRBV6-4; TRBD1 aligns across 10 bases. V was pared by 7 bases and J by 9 bases, with 11 bases of the junction left unmatched. The CDR3 is 14 residues long. The germline V gene has CDR1 MRHNA and CDR2 SNTAGT. DNA for the CDR3: TGTGCCAGCACCCCGGGACAGGGGTTTCCGAAAGCTTTCTTT. Its translation is CASTPGQGFPKAFF.

The chain recombines TRBV27 with TRBJ2-1; D is unclear. Per germline, CDR1 MNHEY and CDR2 SMNVEV (reference sequence). The CDR3 consists of 15 residues. V was clipped by 2 bases and J by 0 bases, with 8 bases between them. For the CDR3, the DNA is TGTGCCAGCAGTTTAGGCGGAGCCTCCTACAATGAGCAGTTCTTC. As protein: CASSLGGASYNEQFF.

The chain carries TRBV2 and TRBJ1-1; 7 nucleotides align to TRBD1. This CDR3 has 14 residues. V shed 8 bases, J shed 3 bases, and the junction held 9 bases outside the gene matches. CDR1 and CDR2 from the germline V gene are SNHLY and FYNNEI. CDR3 in DNA: TGTGCCAGCGCTCTATACAGGGGCGACACTGAAGCTTTCTTT. Its translation is CASALYRGDTEAFF.

The chain recombines TRBV10-3 with TRBJ2-7; 8 bases align to TRBD1. The CDR3 has 12 residues. Losses at the gene ends were 9 bases for V and 3 bases for J; bases not matched to a gene: 4. The germline CDR1 and CDR2 sequences are ENHRY and SYGVKD. The CDR3 DNA follows: TGTGCCATAGGGACAGGAGACTACGAGCAGTACTTC. Its protein product is CAIGTGDYEQYF.

The chain uses TRBV25-1 and TRBJ1-4, with a tentative D call TRBD1 (6 bases). V was trimmed by 2 bases and J by 7 bases, leaving 17 bases between them. The CDR3 consists of 16 residues. Germline V gene sequence: CDR1 MGHDK, CDR2 SYGVNS. The CDR3, as DNA: TGTGCCAGCAGTGAACCGGCCGGGGGGGCAGGTGAAAAACTGTTTTTT. It specifies CASSEPAGGAGEKLFF. Based on the CDR3 plus reference TRBV25-1 and TRBJ1-4, the full variable domain is EADIYQTPRYLVIGTGKKITLECSQTMGHDKMYWYQQDPGMELHLIHYSYGVNSTEKGDLSSESTVSRIRTEHFPLTLESARPSHTSQYLCASSEPAGGAGEKLFFGSGTQLSVL.

The chain is built from TRBV18 and TRBJ1-1; TRBD1 is a possible D gene (5 bases). The CDR3 length is 18 residues. The germline V gene has CDR1 KGHSH and CDR2 LQKENI. Trimming removed 0 bases from V and 0 bases from J, with 17 bases in between. The CDR3 spells CASSPPVGGIRLNTEAFF. CDR3 nucleotides: TGTGCCAGCTCACCACCCGTGGGGGGGATAAGGTTGAACACTGAAGCTTTCTTT.

The chain couples TRBV7-9 to TRBJ2-7; tentative D call: TRBD2 (6 bases). The CDR3 totals 14 residues. The V end was cut by 6 bases, the J end by 5 bases, with 17 bases between. Germline V gives CDR1 SEHNR, CDR2 FQNEAQ (reference sequence). The CDR3 DNA reads as TGTGCCAGCAGTTGGGACTCGTCCAGAAACGAGCAGTACTTC. This gives the protein CASSWDSSRNEQYF.

The genes are TRBV2 and TRBJ2-3; perhaps TRBD1 as D (5 bases). Looked up from germline, CDR1 is SNHLY and CDR2 is FYNNEI. The CDR3 is 13 residues long. V was trimmed by 4 bases and J by 5 bases, leaving 10 bases between them. CDR3 residues: CASSVGQGDTQYF. The CDR3 DNA sequence: TGTGCCAGCAGTGTGGGGCAGGGAGATACGCAGTATTTT. The whole variable domain, remainder taken from reference TRBV2 and TRBJ2-3, is EPEVTQTPSHQVTQMGQEVILRCVPISNHLYFYWYRQILGQKVEFLVSFYNNEISEKSEIFDDQFSVERPDGSNFTLKIRSTKLEDSAMYFCASSVGQGDTQYFGPGTRLTVL.

Comments on this clone: In the same sample, other DNA sequences code for this CDR3. V usage is TRBV2 and J usage is TRBJ1-1, with D perhaps TRBD1 (6 bases). Trimming shortened V by 6 bases and J by 1 base, and 6 bases separated the two germline ends. This CDR3 is 12 amino acids long. Germline V gives CDR1 SNHLY, CDR2 FYNNEI. The CDR3 is CASRGANTEAFF. For the CDR3, the DNA is TGTGCCAGCAGGGGGGCGAACACTGAAGCTTTCTTT.

This clone occurred a few times. This chain uses TRBV6-5 with TRBJ2-2; D might be TRBD1 (6 bases). The CDR3 consists of 15 residues. The germline V gene has CDR1 MNHEY and CDR2 SVGAGI. V dropped 6 bases and J dropped 0 bases, with 11 bases sitting between them. The CDR3 is CASRVAGANTGELFF. The CDR3 DNA is TGTGCCAGCAGGGTGGCAGGGGCGAACACCGGGGAGCTGTTTTTT.

This clone appeared once. The J gene is TRBJ2-2, the V gene TRBV21-1; the table's D gene call, TRBD1, was not cross checked with the DNA. TRBV21-1 is an annotated pseudogene. This CDR3 spans 21 amino acids. This CDR3 reads CASPTARCLLPQVANTGELFF. In DNA, the CDR3 is TGTGCCAGTCCTACCGCCCGGTGTTTACTTCCCCAGGTCGCGAACACCGGGGAGCTGTTTTTT.

The rearrangement uses TRBV14 and TRBJ1-2, with D tentatively TRBD1 (6 bases). The CDR3 is made up of 14 amino acids. CDR1 is SGHDN and CDR2 is FVKESK in the germline V gene. Trimming shortened V by 9 bases and J by 5 bases, and 19 bases separated the two germline ends. The CDR3 spells CARKQRLTGYGYTF. The CDR3 nucleotides are TGTGCCAGAAAGCAGAGATTAACAGGGTATGGCTACACCTTC.

J is TRBJ1-2 and V is TRBV7-9; D call uncertain. Per germline, CDR1 SEHNR and CDR2 FQNEAQ (reference sequence). V lost 5 bases and J lost 0, with 25 bases in between. The CDR3 contains 19 residues. DNA of the CDR3: TGTGCCAGCAGCCATTCCTACCTGGACTTCTCCCTGGCTAACTATGGCTACACCTTC. This gives the protein CASSHSYLDFSLANYGYTF.

V gene TRBV6-1 combines with J gene TRBJ1-1, with D unclear. From germline, CDR1 is MNHNS and CDR2 SASEGT. Trimming took 2 bases from V and 0 from J, leaving 4 bases between them. The CDR3 has 13 amino acids. CDR3 in DNA: TGTGCCAGCAGTGAAATCTTGAACACTGAAGCTTTCTTT. This codes for CASSEILNTEAFF.

The chain couples TRBV29-1 to TRBJ1-2, with D maybe TRBD1 (6 bases). Trimming removed 5 bases from V and 4 bases from J, with 14 bases in between. Germline V CDR1 and CDR2: SQVTM, ANQGSEA. CDR3 length: 13 residues. CDR3 amino acids: CSVQQGSGYGYTF. The CDR3 DNA is TGCAGCGTTCAACAGGGCTCGGGCTATGGCTACACCTTC.

The rearrangement links TRBV18 to TRBJ1-6; D perhaps matches TRBD1 (5 bases). Germline V gene data show CDR1 as KGHSH and CDR2 as LQKENI. This CDR3 has 15 amino acids. Between the trimmed V and J ends, which lost 3 bases and 13 bases, there was a span of 19 bases. As DNA, the CDR3 is TGTGCCAGCTCACCCGCCGGACACGGATTGGAGCCCCTCCACTTT. It specifies CASSPAGHGLEPLHF.

This chain joins TRBV11-2 and TRBJ2-1; 9 bases are a match to TRBD1. CDR3 length equals 15 residues. Germline loops: CDR1 SGHAT, CDR2 FQNNGV. V lost 5 bases and J lost 7; bases outside the gene matches: 9. This CDR3 reads CASSNRGQGLNEQFF. In DNA form, the CDR3 reads TGTGCCAGCAGCAACCGGGGACAGGGCCTGAATGAGCAGTTCTTC. Based on the CDR3 plus reference TRBV11-2 and TRBJ2-1, the full variable domain is EAGVAQSPRYKIIEKRQSVAFWCNPISGHATLYWYQQILGQGPKLLIQFQNNGVVDDSQLPKDRFSAERLKGVDSTLKIQPAKLEDSAVYLCASSNRGQGLNEQFFGPGTRLTVL.

Only one count was recorded for this clone. The chain couples TRBV7-9 to TRBJ2-1; D might be TRBD1 (6 bases). Germline V lookup: CDR1 SEHNR, CDR2 FQNEAQ (reference sequence). This CDR3 spans 14 amino acids. Trimming left V 8 bases short and J 4 bases short, with 15 bases between. The CDR3 region has the DNA TGTGCCAGCTATGGGACACCGGAATACAATGAGCAGTTCTTC. Translation: CASYGTPEYNEQFF.

This chain connects TRBV18 to TRBJ2-7, with 7 bases lining up with TRBD2. Germline CDR1 reads KGHSH; CDR2 reads LQKENI. CDR3 length: 15 amino acids. The V and J ends lost 3 bases and 4 bases, in that order; junction bases with no gene match: 9. The CDR3 nucleotides read TGTGCCAGCTCACCGAGGGCGGGAGATCAATACGAGCAGTACTTC. It translates to CASSPRAGDQYEQYF. Looking up the rest from reference TRBV18 and TRBJ2-7 gives the full variable domain: NAGVMQNPRHLVRRRGQEARLRCSPMKGHSHVYWYRQLPEEGLKFMVYLQKENIIDESGMPKERFSAEFPKEGPSILRIQQVVRGDSAAYFCASSPRAGDQYEQYFGPGTRLTVT.

This chain joins TRBV2 and TRBJ2-4, with D tentatively TRBD1 (6 bases). V was pared by 4 bases and J by 8 bases, with 15 bases between. CDR1 is SNHLY, CDR2 FYNNEI, per germline. CDR3 size: 14 residues. Here the CDR3 DNA reads TGTGCCAGCAGTGGAAGGCAGGGACAAGACATTCAGTACTTC. Its translation: CASSGRQGQDIQYF.

This chain connects TRBV6-5 to TRBJ2-7, with 8 bases identical to TRBD1. Trimming removed 5 bases from V and 2 bases from J; junction bases left unmatched: 5. CDR3 length: 14 residues. Germline CDR1 and CDR2: MNHEY and SVGAGI. CDR3 bases: TGTGCCAGCAGTACAGGGGGGTCGGCCTACGAGCAGTACTTC. It is translated as CASSTGGSAYEQYF.

This chain joins TRBV7-9 and TRBJ1-1, with TRBD1 as a possible D gene (6 bases). V gave up 3 bases and J gave up 0 bases, with 11 bases separating them. This CDR3 spans 15 amino acids. In germline, CDR1 is SEHNR, CDR2 FQNEAQ (reference sequence). The CDR3 nucleotides are TGTGCCAGCAGCTTCGGACAGACCTTGAACACTGAAGCTTTCTTT. It yields the protein CASSFGQTLNTEAFF.

This rearrangement joins TRBV28 to TRBJ2-5, with D perhaps matching TRBD2 (6 bases). Germline V gene sequence: CDR1 MDHEN, CDR2 SYDVKM. Trimming cost V 7 bases and J 4 bases, with 10 bases left between them. The CDR3 totals 12 residues. CDR3 sequence reads: CASTGRRETQYF. The CDR3 DNA reads as TGTGCCAGCACCGGGAGAAGAGAGACCCAGTACTTC.

This chain joins TRBV7-9 and TRBJ1-6; TRBD1 matches 10 bases. CDR1 SEHNR and CDR2 FQNEAQ come from the germline V gene (reference sequence). This CDR3 region has 17 residues. The junction had 13 bases not matched to a gene; V was cut back by 5 bases and J by 9 bases. The CDR3 protein is CASSPQTGGNPASPLHF. The DNA of the CDR3 is TGTGCCAGCAGCCCCCAGACAGGGGGCAACCCGGCTTCACCCCTCCACTTT.

The gene calls are TRBV27 and TRBJ1-2, with 7 bases that match TRBD1. This CDR3 contains 12 residues. Germline loops: CDR1 MNHEY, CDR2 SMNVEV (reference sequence). The J segment lost 7 bases and the V segment lost 8 bases, leaving 7 bases of the junction unmatched. The CDR3, as DNA: TGTGCCAGCGGGACAGTCGCATTTGGCTACACCTTC. Translated: CASGTVAFGYTF.

The J gene is TRBJ1-1, the V gene TRBV5-1; perhaps TRBD1 as D (6 bases). Germline CDR1 reads SGHRS; CDR2 reads YFSETQ. The CDR3 is made up of 15 amino acids. Trimming pared 1 base from V and 1 base from J, leaving 11 bases between. CDR3 coding DNA: TGCGCCAGCAGCTTGTTATGGGGGCAGAACACTGAAGCTTTCTTT. It encodes CASSLLWGQNTEAFF.

This clone was picked up a small number of times. The chain joins TRBV28 to TRBJ2-7; the match to TRBD2 covers 9 bases. There are 12 residues in the CDR3. V shed 7 bases, J shed 4 bases, and the junction held 2 bases outside the gene matches. Germline V lookup: CDR1 MDHEN, CDR2 SYDVKM. The DNA of the CDR3 is TGTGCCAGCACTAGCGGGGATTACGAGCAGTACTTC. It specifies CASTSGDYEQYF.

The rearrangement uses TRBV5-1 and TRBJ2-2, with 9 bases fitting TRBD2. Germline CDR1 reads SGHRS; CDR2 reads YFSETQ. This CDR3 has 16 amino acids. J was trimmed by 6 bases and V by 5 bases; bases with no gene match: 11. The CDR3 DNA follows: TGCGCCAGCAGTAGGGGTCCTAGCGGGGAACCCGGGGAGCTGTTTTTT. Protein sequence: CASSRGPSGEPGELFF.